These 25 T cell receptor beta chains came from one sample sequenced in a study of blood T cells in healthy people across ages. The second PCR ran roughly 7 to 12 cycles with a sample-barcoded 5' primer and J-beta primers. TCRdb recomputed calls from the 5' RACE reads with MiXCR, one row per CDR3 protein. The sample comprises 700,000 to 900,000 distinct CDR3 sequences, 20% to 30% of which are singletons, and about 3% rests with the top ten. The same sample was also used in a study of T cells of mothers and their children.

Source material: blood. The source of these receptors is a boy between 5 and 17 years old in good health.

This clonotype was recorded a few times. The CDR3 DNA follows: TGTGCCACCAGTGATAGCTTGGACAGCCGCTTTAACTATGGCTACACCTTC. It is translated as CATSDSLDSRFNYGYTF. J is TRBJ1-2 and V is TRBV24-1; D possibly corresponds to TRBD1 (6 bases). The V gene's germline CDR1 is KGHDR and CDR2 SFDVKD. Trimming took off 3 bases at V and 1 base at J, with 17 bases between the two ends. This CDR3 region has 17 residues.

V is TRBV28 and J is TRBJ2-3, with D unclear. The CDR3 extends over 13 amino acids. Trimming removed 3 bases from V and 2 bases from J, with 6 bases in between. Germline V gene data show CDR1 as MDHEN and CDR2 as SYDVKM. The CDR3 here is CASSFEFTDTQYF. The CDR3 nucleotides are TGTGCCAGCAGTTTTGAGTTCACAGATACGCAGTATTTT.

This clonotype was detected a few times. The chain uses TRBV3-1 and TRBJ2-3; the D is unclear. Looked up from germline, CDR1 is LGHDT and CDR2 is YNNKEL (reference sequence). The length of the CDR3 is 13 residues. The V end lost 4 bases, the J end lost 1 base, and 6 bases lay between the germline ends. The CDR3 spells CASSPMGTDTQYF. The CDR3 DNA is TGTGCCAGCAGCCCGATGGGCACAGATACGCAGTATTTT.

The chain has TRBV5-1 and TRBJ1-1; a weak D match, TRBD1 (5 bases). Germline V gene lookup returns CDR1 SGHRS and CDR2 YFSETQ. Trimming took off 4 bases at V and 1 base at J, with 14 bases between the two ends. The CDR3 consists of 15 residues. The CDR3 loop reads CASSQWRQGNTEAFF. CDR3 sequence (DNA): TGCGCCAGCAGCCAATGGCGGCAGGGGAACACTGAAGCTTTCTTT.

V and J are TRBV6-5 and TRBJ1-5; D is ambiguous. Looked up from germline, CDR1 is MNHEY and CDR2 is SVGAGI. Trimming cost V 6 bases and J 13 bases, with 4 bases left between them. The CDR3 has 8 amino acids. This CDR3 reads CASRLQHF. CDR3 nucleotide sequence: TGTGCCAGCAGACTACAGCATTTT.

CDR3 coding DNA: TGTGCCAGCAGCGAGCGGGGGAGCTATGGCTACACCTTC. This gives the protein CASSERGSYGYTF. The chain uses TRBV7-9 and TRBJ1-2, with D possibly being TRBD1 (5 bases). Germline loops: CDR1 SEHNR, CDR2 FQNEAQ (reference sequence). The V end lost 5 bases, the J end lost 4 bases, and 11 bases lay between the germline ends. CDR3 length equals 13 residues.

This clonotype turned up a few times. V is TRBV6-5 and J is TRBJ1-1, with D perhaps matching TRBD1 (6 bases). CDR3 length: 14 residues. Per the germline V gene, CDR1 is MNHEY and CDR2 is SVGAGI. V gave up 8 bases and J gave up 0 bases, with 13 bases separating them. The CDR3, as DNA: TGTGCCAGCGAGGGGGGCCCGATGAACACTGAAGCTTTCTTT. It specifies CASEGGPMNTEAFF.

Details on this clonotype: Compared with germline, one end of the junction differs, possibly owing to a read error. The genes are TRBV7-9 and TRBJ2-2; possible D gene TRBD2, 5 bases. This CDR3 region has 13 residues. Germline assignment: CDR1 SEHNR and CDR2 FQNEAQ (reference sequence). This CDR3 reads CASSLWETGELFF. The CDR3 coding sequence is TGCGCCAGCAGCCTATGGGAGACCGGGGAGCTGTTTTTT. Based on the CDR3 plus reference TRBV7-9 and TRBJ2-2, the full variable domain is DTGVSQNPRHKITKRGQNVTFRCDPISEHNRLYWYRQTLGQGPEFLTYFQNEAQLEKSRLLSDRFSAERPKGSFSTLEIQRTEQGDSAMYLCASSLWETGELFFGEGSRLTVL.

CDR3 sequence: CASSDSGRQETQYF. CDR3 nucleotide sequence: TGCGCCAGCAGTGATTCGGGGCGGCAAGAGACCCAGTACTTC. The chain combines TRBV5-1 with TRBJ2-5; D could derive from TRBD1 or TRBD2 (5 bases each). V was pared by 5 bases and J by 2 bases, with 13 bases between. CDR1 is SGHRS, CDR2 YFSETQ, per germline. The length of the CDR3 is 14 residues.

This clonotype was seen more than once but under ten times. The chain joins TRBV12-3 or TRBV12-4 to TRBJ1-3, with 8 bases aligning to TRBD1. This CDR3 region has 14 residues. After removal of 5 bases from V and 2 bases from J, the junction contained 2 bases not matched to a gene. The CDR3 region is CASSTTGAGNTIYF. For the CDR3, the DNA is TGTGCCAGCAGTACGACAGGGGCTGGAAACACCATATATTTT.

The V call is TRBV20-1, the J call TRBJ2-3; tentative D call: TRBD1 (5 bases). This CDR3 spans 13 amino acids. Per the germline V gene, CDR1 is DFQATT and CDR2 is SNEGSKA (reference sequence). Trimming removed 6 bases at V and 1 base at J, with 11 bases between. CDR3 residues: CSAHRSGTDTQYF. CDR3 coding DNA: TGCAGTGCGCACAGGTCCGGCACAGATACGCAGTATTTT.

This clonotype was observed a few times. The rearrangement uses TRBV2 and TRBJ1-6; unclear D gene. The CDR3 consists of 14 residues. V was pared by 7 bases and J by 4 bases, with 11 bases between. CDR1 and CDR2 from the germline V gene are SNHLY and FYNNEI. Here the CDR3 DNA reads TGTGCCAGCAAACGCGGGGATTATAATTCACCCCTCCACTTT. Its translation is CASKRGDYNSPLHF.

This sequence joins TRBV20-1 and TRBJ2-5; the D gene is possibly TRBD2 (6 bases). The J call may be wrong; the DNA end is better matched by TRBJ2-1. Germline lookup yields CDR1 DFQATT and CDR2 SNEGSKA (reference sequence). The CDR3 contains 13 residues. CDR3 residues: CSARGAGNNEQFF. DNA of the CDR3: TGCAGTGCTAGAGGGGCGGGGAACAATGAGCAGTTCTTC.

In this sample, this clonotype turned up a few times. The J gene is TRBJ2-5, the V gene TRBV9, with TRBD2 matching over 9 bases. CDR3 length: 16 residues. The germline CDR1 and CDR2 sequences are SGDLS and YYNGEE. The V gene end was trimmed by 0 bases and the J gene end by 4 bases; junction bases not matched to a gene: 7. The CDR3 loop is CASSVDSGGNLETQYF. The CDR3 DNA follows: TGTGCCAGCAGCGTAGACAGCGGGGGGAACTTAGAGACCCAGTACTTC.

This chain uses TRBV15 with TRBJ2-7, with TRBD1 as a possible D gene (5 bases). The V gene lost 3 bases and the J gene lost 3 bases, with 12 bases spanning the gap. This CDR3 region has 14 residues. Germline CDR1 is LNHNV and CDR2 is YYDKDF (reference sequence). CDR3 amino acids: CATSSRASIYEQYF. CDR3 coding DNA: TGTGCCACCAGCAGCAGGGCATCCATCTACGAGCAGTACTTC.

This clonotype has a handful of counts. The rearrangement links TRBV20-1 to TRBJ1-6; D is uncertain. Trimming removed 1 base from V and 8 bases from J, with 15 bases in between. CDR1 and CDR2 (germline): DFQATT, SNEGSKA (reference sequence). CDR3 length: 15 residues. The CDR3 DNA reads TGCAGTGCTAGAGTATTGGAGGGAAATTATTCACCCCTCCACTTT. It codes for CSARVLEGNYSPLHF.

This chain joins TRBV20-1 and TRBJ2-1; TRBD1 agrees at 8 bases. This CDR3 region has 16 residues. Germline V gene lookup returns CDR1 DFQATT and CDR2 SNEGSKA (reference sequence). Trimming took 5 bases from V and 3 from J; bases not matched to a gene: 12. The CDR3 DNA reads as TGCAGTGCTCCTCGGACAGGGTTCGCTATCTACAATGAGCAGTTCTTC. Amino acids: CSAPRTGFAIYNEQFF.

This clonotype was recorded a few times. The chain couples TRBV12-3 or TRBV12-4 to TRBJ2-2; 9 positions agree with TRBD2. The CDR3 extends over 15 amino acids. Trimming cost V 5 bases and J 1 base; bases outside gene matches: 2. Here the CDR3 DNA reads TGTGCCAGCAGTAGACTAGCGGAGAACACCGGGGAGCTGTTTTTT. Protein: CASSRLAENTGELFF.

The chain has TRBV19 and TRBJ2-1; maybe TRBD1 (5 bases). Germline CDR1 reads LNHDA; CDR2 reads SQIVND (reference sequence). V was clipped by 3 bases and J by 10 bases, with 10 bases between them. This CDR3 has 12 amino acids. The CDR3 reads CASSIQGAEQFF. The CDR3 DNA reads as TGTGCCAGTAGTATCCAAGGGGCGGAGCAGTTCTTC.

This chain joins TRBV27 and TRBJ2-7; no reliable D call. The ends were cut back, 5 bases at V and 6 bases at J, with 14 bases in the middle. The CDR3 runs 13 residues. Germline values: CDR1 MNHEY, CDR2 SMNVEV (reference sequence). The CDR3 sequence: CASSTWSVSEQYF. The CDR3 DNA follows: TGTGCCAGCAGTACCTGGAGTGTCAGCGAGCAGTACTTC.

The rearrangement links TRBV30 to TRBJ2-7; unclear D gene. CDR3 length equals 11 residues. Looked up from germline, CDR1 is GTSNPN and CDR2 is SVGIG (reference sequence). The germline V and J ends were trimmed by 3 bases and 2 bases, with 5 bases remaining between them. The CDR3 region is CAWSGPYEQYF. The CDR3 nucleotides are TGTGCCTGGAGCGGCCCCTACGAGCAGTACTTC.

This rearrangement joins TRBV6-1 to TRBJ2-1; 9 bases fit TRBD2. With 3 bases clipped from V and 4 bases from J, the junction kept 4 bases outside the gene matches. This CDR3 has 15 amino acids. Germline values: CDR1 MNHNS, CDR2 SASEGT. The CDR3 region has the DNA TGTGCCAGCAGTGAGATCCTAGCGGGGTACAATGAGCAGTTCTTC. This codes for CASSEILAGYNEQFF.

A remark on this clonotype: Germline is not matched at one junction end, which may reflect a read error. The V gene is TRBV12-5, the J gene TRBJ2-3; the match to TRBD2 covers 12 bases. From germline, CDR1 is LGHNT and CDR2 FRNRAP. The CDR3 sequence is 22 residues long. The CDR3 here is CASGHRTPALAGGLILQETQYF. The CDR3 nucleotides read TGTGCTAGTGGTCACCGAACCCCGGCACTAGCGGGGGGCCTTATTCTCCAAGAGACCCAGTACTTT.

J is TRBJ2-3 and V is TRBV29-1; 7 nucleotides align to TRBD2. Germline V gene lookup returns CDR1 SQVTM and CDR2 ANQGSEA. V lost 0 bases to trimming and J lost 4 bases; unmatched junction nucleotides: 10. The CDR3 spans 16 residues. For the CDR3, the DNA is TGCAGCGTTGAAGATTGGGAGGGAATGGACGCAGATACGCAGTATTTT. Encoded protein: CSVEDWEGMDADTQYF.

This clonotype has only a few counts. The CDR3 bases are TGTGCCAGCAGCCTAAACCTACCGGGACAGGTGAAAGAGACCCAGTACTTC. As protein: CASSLNLPGQVKETQYF. The chain has TRBV5-5 and TRBJ2-5; 8 positions match TRBD1. V lost 4 bases and J lost 3; bases outside the gene matches: 14. Germline V gene data show CDR1 as SGHKS and CDR2 as YYEKEE (reference sequence). The CDR3 has 17 amino acids.